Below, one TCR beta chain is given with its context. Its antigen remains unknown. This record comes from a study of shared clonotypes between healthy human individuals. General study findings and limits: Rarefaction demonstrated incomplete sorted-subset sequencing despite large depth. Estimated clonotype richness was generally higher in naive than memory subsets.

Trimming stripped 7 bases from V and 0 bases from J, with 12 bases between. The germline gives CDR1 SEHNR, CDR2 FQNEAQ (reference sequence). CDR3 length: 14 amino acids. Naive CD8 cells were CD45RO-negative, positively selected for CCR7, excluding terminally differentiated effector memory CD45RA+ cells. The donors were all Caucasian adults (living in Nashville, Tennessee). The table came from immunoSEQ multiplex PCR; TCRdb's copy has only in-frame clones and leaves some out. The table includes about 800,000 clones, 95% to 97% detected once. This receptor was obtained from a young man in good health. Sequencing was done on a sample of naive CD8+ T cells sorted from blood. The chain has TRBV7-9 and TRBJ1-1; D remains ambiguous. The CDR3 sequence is CASTRPGLNTEAFF. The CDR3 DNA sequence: TGTGCCAGCACCCGGCCGGGGTTGAACACTGAAGCTTTCTTT.